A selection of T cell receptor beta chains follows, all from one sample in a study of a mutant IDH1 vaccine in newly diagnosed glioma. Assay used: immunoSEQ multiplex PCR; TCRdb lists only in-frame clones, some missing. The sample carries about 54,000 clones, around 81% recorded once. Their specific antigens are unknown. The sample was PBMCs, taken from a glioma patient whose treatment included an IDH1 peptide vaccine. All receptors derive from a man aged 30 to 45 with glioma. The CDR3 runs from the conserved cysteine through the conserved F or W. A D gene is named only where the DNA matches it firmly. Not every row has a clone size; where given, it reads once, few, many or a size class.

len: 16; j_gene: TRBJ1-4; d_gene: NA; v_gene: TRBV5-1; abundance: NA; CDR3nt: TGCGCCAGCAGCTTGGTTGGACTCGCCTCTGAGAAAAAACTGTTTTTT; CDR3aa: CASSLVGLASEKKLFF
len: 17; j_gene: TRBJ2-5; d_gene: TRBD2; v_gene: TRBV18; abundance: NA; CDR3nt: TGTGCCAGCTCACCCGCGCTAGCGGGGGACGCCGATGAGACCCAGTACTTC; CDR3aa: CASSPALAGDADETQYF
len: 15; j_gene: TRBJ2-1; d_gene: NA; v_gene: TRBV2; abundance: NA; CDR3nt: TGTGCCAGCACGCGGTCGAGCCAGGGATACAATGAGCAGTTCTTC; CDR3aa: CASTRSSQGYNEQFF
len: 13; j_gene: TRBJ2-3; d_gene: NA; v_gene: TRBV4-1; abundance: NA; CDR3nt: TGCGCCAGCAGCCAAGTCCAGCTAGATACGCAGTATTTT; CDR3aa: CASSQVQLDTQYF
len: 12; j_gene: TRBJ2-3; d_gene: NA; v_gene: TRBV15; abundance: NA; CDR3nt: TGTGCCACGCGCAGGGGAACAGATACGCAGTATTTT; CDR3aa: CATRRGTDTQYF
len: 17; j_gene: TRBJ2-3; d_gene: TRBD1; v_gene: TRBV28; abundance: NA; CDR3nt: TGTGCCAGCAGTTCTCCTGGGGGGGGACAGGGCAGGGATACGCAGTATTTT; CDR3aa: CASSSPGGGQGRDTQYF
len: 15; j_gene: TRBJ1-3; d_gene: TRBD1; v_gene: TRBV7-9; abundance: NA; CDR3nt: TGTGCCAGCAGCTTTCGGGACAGATCTGGAAACACCATATATTTT; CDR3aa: CASSFRDRSGNTIYF
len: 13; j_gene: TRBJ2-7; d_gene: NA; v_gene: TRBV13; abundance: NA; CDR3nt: TGTGCCAGCAGCTACGGGCCTTCCTACGAGCAGTACTTC; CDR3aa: CASSYGPSYEQYF
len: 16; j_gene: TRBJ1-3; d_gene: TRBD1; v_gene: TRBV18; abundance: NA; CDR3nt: TGTGCCAGCTCACCGGGACAGTCACTCTCTGGAAACACCATATATTTT; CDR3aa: CASSPGQSLSGNTIYF
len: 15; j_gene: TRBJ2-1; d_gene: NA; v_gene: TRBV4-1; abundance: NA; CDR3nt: TGCGCCAGCAGCCATATGTGGGGGGCGGACAATGAGCAGTTCTTC; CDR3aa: CASSHMWGADNEQFF
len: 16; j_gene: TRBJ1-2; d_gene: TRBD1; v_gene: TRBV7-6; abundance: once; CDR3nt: TGTGCCAGCAGCTTAAATGAACTGACAGGGGGCGATGGCTACACCTTC; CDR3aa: CASSLNELTGGDGYTF
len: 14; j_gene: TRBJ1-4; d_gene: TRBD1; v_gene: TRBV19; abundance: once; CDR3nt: TGTGCCAGTAGTAAGGGGACAGGGGTTGAAAAACTGTTTTTT; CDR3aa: CASSKGTGVEKLFF
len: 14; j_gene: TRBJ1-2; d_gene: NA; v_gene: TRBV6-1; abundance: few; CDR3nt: TGTGCCAGCAGTGAACTAGGGGGTTTCTATGGCTACACCTTC; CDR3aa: CASSELGGFYGYTF
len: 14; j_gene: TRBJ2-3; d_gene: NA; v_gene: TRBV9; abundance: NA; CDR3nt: TGTGCCAGCAGCCCCTATGCAGGAACAGATACGCAGTATTTT; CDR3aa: CASSPYAGTDTQYF
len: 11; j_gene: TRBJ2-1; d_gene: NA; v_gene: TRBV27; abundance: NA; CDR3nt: TGTGCCTCACAGTCCTACAATGAGCAGTTCTTC; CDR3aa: CASQSYNEQFF
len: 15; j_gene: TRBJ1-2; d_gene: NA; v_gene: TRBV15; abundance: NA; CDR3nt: TGTGCCACCAGCAGAACTCTGGACAGTCTCTATGGCTACACCTTC; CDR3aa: CATSRTLDSLYGYTF
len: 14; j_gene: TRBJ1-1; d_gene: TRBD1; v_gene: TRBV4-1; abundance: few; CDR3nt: TGCGCCAGCAGCCCCGGACAGGGGAACACTGAAGCTTTCTTT; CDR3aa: CASSPGQGNTEAFF
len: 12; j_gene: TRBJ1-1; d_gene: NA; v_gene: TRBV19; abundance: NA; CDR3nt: TGTGCCAGTAGTATGGTGAACACTGAAGCTTTCTTT; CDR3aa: CASSMVNTEAFF
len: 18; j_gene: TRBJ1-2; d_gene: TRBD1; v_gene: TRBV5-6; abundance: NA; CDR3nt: TGTGCCAGCAGCTTGGGGGGACAGCTCCGAGGGAGTACATATGGCTACACCTTC; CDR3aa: CASSLGGQLRGSTYGYTF
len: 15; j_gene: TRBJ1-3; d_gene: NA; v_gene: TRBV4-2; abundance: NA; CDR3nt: TGTGCCAGCAGCCAAGATTTTCGGAAGGGAAACACCATATATTTT; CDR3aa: CASSQDFRKGNTIYF
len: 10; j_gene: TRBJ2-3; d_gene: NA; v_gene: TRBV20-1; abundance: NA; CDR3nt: TGCAGTGCTTCAGCAGATACGCAGTATTTT; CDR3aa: CSASADTQYF
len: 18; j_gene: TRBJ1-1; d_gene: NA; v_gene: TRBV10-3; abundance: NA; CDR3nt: TGTGCCATCAGTGACCCTCTCAAGGACAGAAGGTCGGACACTGAAGCTTTCTTT; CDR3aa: CAISDPLKDRRSDTEAFF
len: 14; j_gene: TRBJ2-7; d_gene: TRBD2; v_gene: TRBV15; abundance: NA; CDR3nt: TGTGCCACCAGCAGAGCGCGGGGGGCCTACGAGCAGTACTTC; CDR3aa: CATSRARGAYEQYF
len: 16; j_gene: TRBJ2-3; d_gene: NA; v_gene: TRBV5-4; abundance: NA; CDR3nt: TGTGCCAGCAGCTTGCCGCCGGGACTTCCCACAGATACGCAGTATTTT; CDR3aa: CASSLPPGLPTDTQYF
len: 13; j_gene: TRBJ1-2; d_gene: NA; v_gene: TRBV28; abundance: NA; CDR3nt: TGTGCCAGCAGTCCCCAAATATACTATGGCTACACCTTC; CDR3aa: CASSPQIYYGYTF
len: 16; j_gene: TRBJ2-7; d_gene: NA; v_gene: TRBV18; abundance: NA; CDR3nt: TGTGCCAGCTCACCACTGGGACCTCCTCCCTCCTACGAGCAGTACTTC; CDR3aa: CASSPLGPPPSYEQYF
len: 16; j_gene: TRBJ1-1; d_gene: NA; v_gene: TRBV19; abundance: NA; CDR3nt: TGTGCCACAAGCACCGGGACGGTGAGTATTAACACTGAAGCTTTCTTT; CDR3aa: CATSTGTVSINTEAFF
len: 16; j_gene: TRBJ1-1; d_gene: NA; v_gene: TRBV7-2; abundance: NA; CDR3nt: TGTGCCAGCAGCTTTGGTGGCGCGGTAGTAGTCACTGAAGCTTTCTTT; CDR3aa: CASSFGGAVVVTEAFF
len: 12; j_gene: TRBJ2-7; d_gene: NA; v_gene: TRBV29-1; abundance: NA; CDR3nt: TGCAGCGTTATGGTCGGAACCTACGAGCAGTACTTC; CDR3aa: CSVMVGTYEQYF
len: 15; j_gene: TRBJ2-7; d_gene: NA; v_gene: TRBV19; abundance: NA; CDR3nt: TGTGCCAGTAGTATAGTTGCGGGCGCAGCCTACGAGCAGTACTTC; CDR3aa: CASSIVAGAAYEQYF
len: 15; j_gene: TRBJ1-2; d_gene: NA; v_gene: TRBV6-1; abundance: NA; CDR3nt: TGTGCCAGCAGTCGAAGGGAAGTGGGTGGGTCTGGCTACACCTTC; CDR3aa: CASSRREVGGSGYTF
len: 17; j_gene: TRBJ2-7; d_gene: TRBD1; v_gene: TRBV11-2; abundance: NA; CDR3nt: TGTGCCAGCAGCCACGGACAGGGGGGGCCGAACTCCTACGAGCAGTACTTC; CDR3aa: CASSHGQGGPNSYEQYF
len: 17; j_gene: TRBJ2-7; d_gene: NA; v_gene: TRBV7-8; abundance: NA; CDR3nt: TGTGCCAGCAGCCTGAGTGACCTCGACGGAAAGTCCTACGAGCAGTACTTC; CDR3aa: CASSLSDLDGKSYEQYF
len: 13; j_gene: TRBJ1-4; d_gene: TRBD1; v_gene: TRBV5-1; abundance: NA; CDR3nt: TGCGCCAGCAAGGACAGGACTAATGAAAAACTGTTTTTT; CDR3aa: CASKDRTNEKLFF
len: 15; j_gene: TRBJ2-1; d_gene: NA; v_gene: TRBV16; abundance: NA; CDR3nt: TGTGCCAGCAGCCAATTTAATAGACGGTTTGATGAGCAGTTCTTC; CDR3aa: CASSQFNRRFDEQFF
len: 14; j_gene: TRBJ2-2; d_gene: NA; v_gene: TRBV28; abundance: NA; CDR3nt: TGTGCCAGCAGTTTGGGGGGCGCGGGCGGGGAGCTGTTTTTT; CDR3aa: CASSLGGAGGELFF
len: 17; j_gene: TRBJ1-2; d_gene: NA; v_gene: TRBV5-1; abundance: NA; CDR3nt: TGCGCCAGCAGCTTGGCTGCGACAGGAGTTTCTAACTATGGCTACACCTTC; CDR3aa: CASSLAATGVSNYGYTF